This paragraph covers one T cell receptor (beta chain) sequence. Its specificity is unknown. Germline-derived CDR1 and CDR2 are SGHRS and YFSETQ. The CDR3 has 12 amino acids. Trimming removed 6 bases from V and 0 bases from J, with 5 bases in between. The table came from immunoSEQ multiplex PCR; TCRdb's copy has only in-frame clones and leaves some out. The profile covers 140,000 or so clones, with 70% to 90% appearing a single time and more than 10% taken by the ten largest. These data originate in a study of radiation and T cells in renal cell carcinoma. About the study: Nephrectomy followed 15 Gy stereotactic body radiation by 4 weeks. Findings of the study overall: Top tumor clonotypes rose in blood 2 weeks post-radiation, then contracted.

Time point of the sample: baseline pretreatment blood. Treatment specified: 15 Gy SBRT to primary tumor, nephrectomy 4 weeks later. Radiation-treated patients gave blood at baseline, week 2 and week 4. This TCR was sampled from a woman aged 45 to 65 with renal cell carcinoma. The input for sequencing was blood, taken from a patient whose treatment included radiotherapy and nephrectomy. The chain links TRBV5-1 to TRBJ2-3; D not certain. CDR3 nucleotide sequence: TGCGCCAGCACGGACAGCACAGATACGCAGTATTTT. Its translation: CASTDSTDTQYF.